Presented here are 25 T cell receptor beta chains from one specimen sequenced in a study of blood T cell repertoires in COVID-19. Clones were sequenced by immunoSEQ multiplex PCR, and TCRdb holds only the in-frame ones, with some missing. The repertoire holds 90,000 to 100,000 clones, roughly 80% seen once, with about 4.2% in the top ten. Sequenced: peripheral blood. The receptors here all came from a man aged 60 to 75 with acute or convalescent COVID-19.

The chain joins TRBV5-6 to TRBJ1-1, with 8 bases aligning to TRBD1. This CDR3 region has 16 residues. V lost 3 bases, J lost 3 bases, and 10 bases stayed unmatched. Per the germline V gene, CDR1 is SGHDT and CDR2 is YYEEEE. The CDR3 spells CASSSIPGQGHTEAFF. The CDR3 DNA reads TGTGCCAGCAGCTCGATACCTGGACAGGGTCACACTGAAGCTTTCTTT. Together with reference TRBV5-6 and TRBJ1-1, the CDR3 gives the full variable domain: DAGVTQSPTHLIKTRGQQVTLRCSPKSGHDTVSWYQQALGQGPQFIFQYYEEEERQRGNFPDRFSGHQFPNYSSELNVNALLLGDSALYLCASSSIPGQGHTEAFFGQGTRLTVV.

This chain joins TRBV25-1 and TRBJ1-4; 7 nucleotides agree with TRBD1. This CDR3 is built from 15 residues. CDR1 is MGHDK, CDR2 SYGVNS, per germline. V lost 6 bases and J lost 8; bases outside the gene matches: 12. CDR3: CASSDYRGTGEKLFF. In DNA form, the CDR3 reads TGTGCCAGCAGCGACTACAGGGGAACAGGCGAAAAACTGTTTTTT.

The chain joins TRBV3-1 (or the pseudogene TRBV3-2) to TRBJ2-2, with TRBD2 matching over 7 bases. CDR1 is LGHDT and CDR2 is YNNKEL in the germline V gene (reference sequence). The trim removed 4 bases at V and 2 bases at J, leaving 4 bases unmatched. This CDR3 has 15 amino acids. The CDR3 nucleotides read TGTGCCAGCAGCCCTCGGGACTATAACACCGGGGAGCTGTTTTTT. Translating gives CASSPRDYNTGELFF.

The gene calls are TRBV19 and TRBJ2-1, with 8 positions matching TRBD1. The CDR3 is made up of 15 amino acids. Germline V CDR1 and CDR2: LNHDA, SQIVND (reference sequence). V lost 4 bases to trimming and J lost 4 bases; unmatched junction nucleotides: 6. The CDR3 region has the DNA TGTGCCAGTAGTACAAGGACAGGGCTGTACAATGAGCAGTTCTTC. Translated: CASSTRTGLYNEQFF.

This clone was recorded at least ten times. The genes are TRBV5-6 and TRBJ2-5, with 9 bases fitting TRBD1. The V segment lost 3 bases and the J segment 3 bases; nucleotides outside the gene matches: 3. In germline, CDR1 is SGHDT, CDR2 YYEEEE. There are 14 residues in the CDR3. CDR3 sequence (DNA): TGTGCCAGCAGCTCCGGGGACAGGGAAGAGACCCAGTACTTC. Its translation: CASSSGDREETQYF. The variable domain in full, with the rest retrieved from reference TRBV5-6 and TRBJ2-5, is DAGVTQSPTHLIKTRGQQVTLRCSPKSGHDTVSWYQQALGQGPQFIFQYYEEEERQRGNFPDRFSGHQFPNYSSELNVNALLLGDSALYLCASSSGDREETQYFGPGTRLLVL.

The rearrangement uses TRBV6-4 and TRBJ2-1; TRBD2 matches 11 bases. Per the germline V gene, CDR1 is MRHNA and CDR2 is SNTAGT. V was clipped by 4 bases and J by 4 bases; unmatched bases: 9. This CDR3 has 17 amino acids. Here the CDR3 DNA reads TGTGCCAGCAGTGCTAGCTCTAGCGGGGGGCGTTACAATGAGCAGTTCTTC. Its translation: CASSASSSGGRYNEQFF.

This chain joins TRBV6-6 and TRBJ1-1, with D possibly matching TRBD1 (6 bases). There are 14 residues in the CDR3. Per germline, CDR1 MNHNY and CDR2 SVGAGI (reference sequence). V dropped 6 bases and J dropped 10 bases, with 21 bases sitting between them. CDR3 in amino acids: CASSGRGRLVVAFF. The CDR3 bases are TGTGCCAGCAGCGGGCGGGGGCGACTTGTGGTAGCTTTCTTT.

The DNA for the CDR3 is TGTGCCTGGAGTTTAGAGGGCTACACCTTC. Amino acid sequence: CAWSLEGYTF. The chain joins TRBV30 to TRBJ1-2; D is undetermined. Germline V gene data show CDR1 as GTSNPN and CDR2 as SVGIG (reference sequence). This CDR3 spans 10 amino acids. V dropped 2 bases and J dropped 8 bases, with 6 bases sitting between them.

This clone has just a few counts. The chain joins TRBV10-3 to TRBJ2-1; 8 positions agree with TRBD2. CDR3 length: 15 amino acids. V dropped 6 bases and J dropped 7; count of bases not matched to a gene: 11. Germline assignment: CDR1 ENHRY and CDR2 SYGVKD. In nucleotides, the CDR3 is TGTGCCATCAGGTATGACGGGAGGGCCGGAAATGAGCAGTTCTTC. Translating it yields CAIRYDGRAGNEQFF.

The rearrangement links TRBV9 to TRBJ2-5, with 8 bases aligning to TRBD1. Germline lookup yields CDR1 SGDLS and CDR2 YYNGEE. This CDR3 is built from 16 residues. The ends lost 3 bases at V and 4 bases at J; junction bases unmatched: 11. CDR3 sequence reads: CASSAVGWQGAETQYF. The CDR3 DNA is TGTGCCAGCAGCGCGGTTGGATGGCAGGGGGCAGAGACCCAGTACTTC.

The chain combines TRBV27 with TRBJ2-3; 8 bases line up with TRBD1. From germline, CDR1 is MNHEY and CDR2 SMNVEV (reference sequence). The CDR3 spans 15 residues. V lost 1 base to trimming and J lost 5 bases; unmatched junction nucleotides: 5. In DNA form, the CDR3 reads TGTGCCAGCAGTTTATGGACAGGGCTGCAAGATACGCAGTATTTT. This sequence encodes CASSLWTGLQDTQYF.

The sample holds a few counts of this clone. The V gene is TRBV28, the J gene TRBJ1-6; D gene uncertain. The ends were cut back, 2 bases at V and 14 bases at J, with 16 bases in the middle. CDR1 and CDR2 from the germline V gene are MDHEN and SYDVKM. The CDR3 sequence is 14 residues long. CDR3 sequence reads: CASSLSDFPRALHF. DNA of the CDR3: TGTGCCAGCAGTTTAAGCGACTTTCCTAGAGCCCTCCACTTT.

V is TRBV27 and J is TRBJ1-6, with 9 nucleotides matching TRBD1. The CDR3 length is 15 residues. Germline assignment: CDR1 MNHEY and CDR2 SMNVEV (reference sequence). Trimming took 6 bases from V and 9 from J; bases not matched to a gene: 9. CDR3 sequence reads: CASSQTWTGASPLHF. The CDR3 DNA is TGTGCCAGCAGCCAGACCTGGACAGGGGCTTCACCCCTCCACTTT.

The chain uses TRBV7-2 and TRBJ2-7; TRBD1 matches at 9 bases. The CDR3 is 15 amino acids. V was clipped by 5 bases and J by 2 bases; unmatched bases: 7. CDR1 and CDR2 from the germline V gene are SGHTA and FQGNSA. The DNA for the CDR3 is TGTGCCAGCAGCGCCCGCACAGGGGGCCCCTACGAGCAGTACTTC. Translating it yields CASSARTGGPYEQYF. The whole variable domain, remainder taken from reference TRBV7-2 and TRBJ2-7, is GAGVSQSPSNKVTEKGKDVELRCDPISGHTALYWYRQSLGQGLEFLIYFQGNSAPDKSGLPSDRFSAERTGGSVSTLTIQRTQQEDSAVYLCASSARTGGPYEQYFGPGTRLTVT.

The table lists this clone with a count of one. The V gene is TRBV6-5, the J gene TRBJ2-7; D is perhaps TRBD2 (5 bases). The ends were cut back, 2 bases at V and 1 base at J, with 12 bases in the middle. Germline CDR1 is MNHEY and CDR2 is SVGAGI. The CDR3 spans 15 residues. This CDR3 reads CASSYRVRESYEQYF. CDR3 DNA: TGTGCCAGCAGTTACCGTGTCCGGGAATCCTACGAGCAGTACTTC.

The genes are TRBV9 and TRBJ1-1; TRBD1 matches at 9 bases. From germline, CDR1 is SGDLS and CDR2 YYNGEE. V lost 3 bases and J lost 11; bases outside the gene matches: 8. This CDR3 has 13 amino acids. CDR3 sequence (DNA): TGTGCCAGCAGCGACCGACAGGGGGGTTATGCTTTCTTT. As protein: CASSDRQGGYAFF.

The chain combines TRBV15 with TRBJ2-2; unclear D gene. Germline CDR1 reads LNHNV; CDR2 reads YYDKDF (reference sequence). There are 13 residues in the CDR3. The V end lost 7 bases, the J end lost 3 bases, and 9 bases lay between the germline ends. The CDR3 here is CATTPFHTGELFF. The CDR3 DNA is TGTGCCACCACCCCATTTCACACCGGGGAGCTGTTTTTT.

The rearrangement joins TRBV27 to TRBJ1-2; TRBD1 aligns across 9 bases. The germline V gene has CDR1 MNHEY and CDR2 SMNVEV (reference sequence). After removal of 5 bases from V and 4 bases from J, the junction contained 5 bases not matched to a gene. The length of the CDR3 is 14 residues. In nucleotides, the CDR3 is TGTGCCAGCAGTCCGGACAGGGGAACCTATGGCTACACCTTC. This sequence encodes CASSPDRGTYGYTF.

The rearrangement joins TRBV6-2 or TRBV6-3 to TRBJ1-5; 12 positions match TRBD1. After removal of 4 bases from V and 4 bases from J, the junction contained 8 bases not matched to a gene. The CDR3 totals 17 residues. From germline, CDR1 is MNHEY and CDR2 SVGEGT. The CDR3 loop is CASSWRRDRGPNQPQHF. The DNA of the CDR3 is TGTGCCAGCAGTTGGCGTCGGGACAGGGGGCCTAATCAGCCCCAGCATTTT.

The chain is built from TRBV5-1 and TRBJ1-4; tentative D call: TRBD1 (5 bases). The CDR3 has 14 residues. Trimming removed 0 bases from V and 8 bases from J, with 11 bases in between. In germline, CDR1 is SGHRS, CDR2 YFSETQ. The CDR3 region has the DNA TGCGCCAGCAGCTTGGCAGGGTATGAGGAAAAACTGTTTTTT. Translating it yields CASSLAGYEEKLFF.

Regarding this clone: This CDR3 is also generated by other DNA sequences in the sample. The gene calls are TRBV7-8 and TRBJ2-5, with 9 positions matching TRBD1. The CDR3 is 15 residues long. Unmatched junction bases numbered 4, after V lost 1 base and J lost 4 bases. Germline assignment: CDR1 SGHVS and CDR2 FQNEAQ. The CDR3 sequence: CASSLGGQGRETQYF. CDR3 sequence (DNA): TGTGCCAGCAGCTTAGGTGGACAGGGGAGAGAGACCCAGTACTTC.

The J gene is TRBJ2-1, the V gene TRBV25-1; D perhaps matches TRBD2 (6 bases). This CDR3 comprises 15 residues. Germline assignment: CDR1 MGHDK and CDR2 SYGVNS. V dropped 7 bases and J dropped 0 bases, with 13 bases sitting between them. Here the CDR3 DNA reads TGTGCCAGCACCAATAGCGGAAGCTCCTACAATGAGCAGTTCTTC. Residues: CASTNSGSSYNEQFF.

J is TRBJ2-7 and V is TRBV5-1; 10 bases are a match to TRBD1. Germline V gives CDR1 SGHRS, CDR2 YFSETQ. Germline trimming cut 2 bases from V and 3 bases from J; bases unmatched to any gene: 2. This CDR3 comprises 14 residues. DNA for the CDR3: TGCGCCAGCAGCTTCCGGACAGGGGGCTACGAGCAGTACTTC. This encodes CASSFRTGGYEQYF.

This CDR3 is CASSQLFPRNTEAFF. DNA of the CDR3: TGTGCCAGTAGTCAACTGTTTCCGCGGAACACTGAAGCTTTCTTT. V gene TRBV19 combines with J gene TRBJ1-1; D uncertain. The germline CDR1 and CDR2 sequences are LNHDA and SQIVND (reference sequence). With 5 bases removed from V and 1 base from J, the gap between germline ends came to 14 bases. The CDR3 contains 15 residues.

The chain employs TRBV12-5 and TRBJ1-4, with D possibly matching TRBD1 (5 bases). Trimming pared 6 bases from V and 7 bases from J, leaving 15 bases between. The CDR3 runs to 14 residues. Germline-derived CDR1 and CDR2 are LGHNT and FRNRAP. CDR3 bases: TGTGCTAGTGGGACCTGGACAACACCTGAAAAACTGTTTTTT. It codes for CASGTWTTPEKLFF. Full variable domain (rest looked up from reference TRBV12-5 and TRBJ1-4): DARVTQTPRHKVTEMGQEVTMRCQPILGHNTVFWYRQTMMQGLELLAYFRNRAPLDDSGMPKDRFSAEMPDATLATLKIQPSEPRDSAVYFCASGTWTTPEKLFFGSGTQLSVL.